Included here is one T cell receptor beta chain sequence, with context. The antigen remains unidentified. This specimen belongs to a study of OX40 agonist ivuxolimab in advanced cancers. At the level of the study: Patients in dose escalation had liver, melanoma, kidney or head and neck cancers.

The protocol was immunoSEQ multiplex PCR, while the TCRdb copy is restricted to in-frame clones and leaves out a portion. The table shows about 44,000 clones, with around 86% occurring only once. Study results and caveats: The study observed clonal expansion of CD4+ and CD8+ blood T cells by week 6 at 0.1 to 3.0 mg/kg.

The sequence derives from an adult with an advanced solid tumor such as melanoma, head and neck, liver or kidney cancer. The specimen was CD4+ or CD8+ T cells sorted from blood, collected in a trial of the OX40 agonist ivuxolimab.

The CDR3 sequence: CASSSPSGRSNTGELFF. The CDR3 DNA follows: TGTGCCAGTAGTAGTCCTAGCGGGAGGTCTAACACCGGGGAGCTGTTTTTT. The rearrangement links TRBV19 to TRBJ2-2, with 11 bases fitting TRBD2. Germline trimming cut 4 bases from V and 2 bases from J; bases unmatched to any gene: 6. There are 17 residues in the CDR3. Germline V gene sequence: CDR1 LNHDA, CDR2 SQIVND (reference sequence).